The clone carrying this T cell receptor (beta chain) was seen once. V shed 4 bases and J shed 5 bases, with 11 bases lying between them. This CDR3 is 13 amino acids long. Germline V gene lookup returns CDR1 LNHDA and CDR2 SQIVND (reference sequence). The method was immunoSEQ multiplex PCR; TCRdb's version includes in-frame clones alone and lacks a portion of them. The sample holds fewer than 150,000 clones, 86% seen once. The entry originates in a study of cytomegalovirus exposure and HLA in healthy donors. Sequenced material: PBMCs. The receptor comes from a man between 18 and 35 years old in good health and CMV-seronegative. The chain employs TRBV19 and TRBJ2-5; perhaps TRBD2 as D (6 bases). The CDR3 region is CASSSGGLETQYF. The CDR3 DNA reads TGTGCCAGTAGTAGCGGAGGGCTTGAGACCCAGTACTTC.